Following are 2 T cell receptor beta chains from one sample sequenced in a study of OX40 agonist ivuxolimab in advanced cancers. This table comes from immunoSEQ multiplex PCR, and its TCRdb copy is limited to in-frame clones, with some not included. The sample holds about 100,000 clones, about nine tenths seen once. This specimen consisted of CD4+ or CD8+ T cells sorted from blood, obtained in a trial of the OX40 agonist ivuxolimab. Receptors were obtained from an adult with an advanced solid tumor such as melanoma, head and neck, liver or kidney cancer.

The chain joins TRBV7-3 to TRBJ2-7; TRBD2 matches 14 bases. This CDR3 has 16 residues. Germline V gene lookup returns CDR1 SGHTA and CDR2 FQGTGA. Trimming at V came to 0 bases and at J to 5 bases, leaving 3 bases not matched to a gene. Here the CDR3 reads CASSLTGLAGVNEQYF. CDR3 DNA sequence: TGTGCCAGCAGCTTAACGGGACTAGCGGGAGTAAACGAGCAGTACTTC.

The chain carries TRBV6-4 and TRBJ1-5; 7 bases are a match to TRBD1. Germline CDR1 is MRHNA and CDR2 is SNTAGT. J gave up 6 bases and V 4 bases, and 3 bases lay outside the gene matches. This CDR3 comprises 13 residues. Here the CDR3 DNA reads TGTGCCAGCAGTGCCCAGGGGGGTCAGCCCCAGCATTTT. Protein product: CASSAQGGQPQHF.